This TCR beta chain is from a study of blood T cell repertoires in COVID-19. For the study at large: Samples of COVID-19 (acute and convalescent) were obtained from the United States, Italy and Spain. T cells, B-cell-depleted T cells, or PBMCs supplied cDNA or gDNA.

In the original processing: From reference gene primer amplification, estimates of nucleated cell counts were derived. Data came from immunoSEQ multiplex PCR; TCRdb stores just in-frame clones and leaves some out. V and J calls and clone size are those listed in that table; D and trimming were worked out from the DNA. Of 200,000 to 300,000 clones listed, almost 85% are singletons. The CDR3 is made up of 14 amino acids. In germline, CDR1 is MDHEN, CDR2 SYDVKM. V lost 1 base, J lost 4 bases, and 11 bases lay in between. This chain links TRBV28 with TRBJ2-7; tentatively, D is TRBD1 (5 bases). The source material was peripheral blood. This TCR derives from a man aged 50-60 years with acute or convalescent COVID-19. DNA of the CDR3: TGTGCCAGCAGTTTATTGGGCAGGGCTTACGAGCAGTACTTC. As protein: CASSLLGRAYEQYF.